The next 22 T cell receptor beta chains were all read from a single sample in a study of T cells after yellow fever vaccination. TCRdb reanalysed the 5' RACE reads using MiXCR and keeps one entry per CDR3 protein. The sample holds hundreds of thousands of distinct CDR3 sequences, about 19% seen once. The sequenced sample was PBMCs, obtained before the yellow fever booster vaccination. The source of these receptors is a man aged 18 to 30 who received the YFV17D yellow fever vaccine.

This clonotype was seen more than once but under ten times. As DNA, the CDR3 is TGTGCCAGCAGCCCTTACCGCGACCAGACAGGGGATGGCTACACCTTC. This codes for CASSPYRDQTGDGYTF. J is TRBJ1-2 and V is TRBV7-2; 8 positions match TRBD1. V lost 5 bases and J lost 6; bases outside the gene matches: 14. Per the germline V gene, CDR1 is SGHTA and CDR2 is FQGNSA. The CDR3 spans 16 residues.

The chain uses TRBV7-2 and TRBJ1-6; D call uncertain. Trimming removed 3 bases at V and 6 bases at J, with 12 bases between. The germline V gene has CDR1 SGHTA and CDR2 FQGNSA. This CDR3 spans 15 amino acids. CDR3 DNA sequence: TGTGCCAGCAGCTTGGGGAGTTTTGGTAATTCACCCCTCCACTTT. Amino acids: CASSLGSFGNSPLHF.

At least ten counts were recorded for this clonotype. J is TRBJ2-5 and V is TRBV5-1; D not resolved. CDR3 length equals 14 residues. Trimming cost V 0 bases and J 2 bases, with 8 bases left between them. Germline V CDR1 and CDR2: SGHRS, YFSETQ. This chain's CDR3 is CASSLDLPQETQYF. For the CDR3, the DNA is TGCGCCAGCAGCTTGGATCTCCCTCAAGAGACCCAGTACTTC. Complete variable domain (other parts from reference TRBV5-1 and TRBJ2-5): KAGVTQTPRYLIKTRGQQVTLSCSPISGHRSVSWYQQTPGQGLQFLFEYFSETQRNKGNFPGRFSGRQFSNSRSEMNVSTLELGDSALYLCASSLDLPQETQYFGPGTRLLVL.

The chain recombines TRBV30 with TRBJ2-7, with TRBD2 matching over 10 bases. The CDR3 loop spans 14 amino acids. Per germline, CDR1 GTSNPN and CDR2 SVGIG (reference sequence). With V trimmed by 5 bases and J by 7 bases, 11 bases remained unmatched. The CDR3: CAWESGGAGEEQYF. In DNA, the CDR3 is TGTGCCTGGGAGAGCGGGGGGGCCGGTGAGGAGCAGTACTTC. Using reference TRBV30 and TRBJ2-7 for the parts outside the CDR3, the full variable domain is SQTIHQWPATLVQPVGSPLSLECTVEGTSNPNLYWYRQAAGRGLQLLFYSVGIGQISSEVPQNLSASRPQDRQFILSSKKLLLSDSGFYLCAWESGGAGEEQYFGPGTRLTVT.

The CDR3 DNA follows: TGTGCCAGCAGTCGACAGGGGGGAACTAACTATGGCTACACCTTC. It is translated as CASSRQGGTNYGYTF. This chain connects TRBV6-5 to TRBJ1-2; TRBD1 agrees at 9 bases. V dropped 5 bases and J dropped 0; count of bases not matched to a gene: 4. Per germline, CDR1 MNHEY and CDR2 SVGAGI. This CDR3 region has 15 residues.

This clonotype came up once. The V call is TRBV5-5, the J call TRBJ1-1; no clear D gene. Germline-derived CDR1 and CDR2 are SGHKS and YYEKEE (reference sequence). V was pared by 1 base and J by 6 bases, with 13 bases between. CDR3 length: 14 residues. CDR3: CASSLYIPPSEAFF. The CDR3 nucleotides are TGTGCCAGCAGCTTGTACATCCCCCCGTCTGAAGCTTTCTTT.

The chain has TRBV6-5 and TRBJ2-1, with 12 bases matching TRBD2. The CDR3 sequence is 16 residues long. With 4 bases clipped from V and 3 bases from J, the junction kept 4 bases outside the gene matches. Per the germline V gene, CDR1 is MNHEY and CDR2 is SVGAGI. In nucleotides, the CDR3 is TGTGCCAGCAGTTTGAGACTAGCGGGGGACTACAATGAGCAGTTCTTC. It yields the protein CASSLRLAGDYNEQFF.

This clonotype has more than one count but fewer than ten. The chain's CDR3 is CASSEFRGTQPQHF. The CDR3 region has the DNA TGTGCCAGCAGTGAGTTCAGGGGTACTCAGCCCCAGCATTTT. V and J are TRBV2 and TRBJ1-5, with D perhaps TRBD1 (6 bases). The germline V gene has CDR1 SNHLY and CDR2 FYNNEI. Trimming took 3 bases from V and 6 from J, leaving 12 bases between them. The CDR3 totals 14 residues.

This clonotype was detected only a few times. CDR3 nucleotides: TGTGCCAGCAGCCTACAGGGCTCCCCTGGAGCTTTCTTT. Translation: CASSLQGSPGAFF. This chain links TRBV7-9 with TRBJ1-1; D may be TRBD1 (6 bases). The length of the CDR3 is 13 residues. V lost 5 bases to trimming and J lost 10 bases, with 17 bases between them. CDR1 SEHNR and CDR2 FQNEAQ come from the germline V gene (reference sequence). Using reference TRBV7-9 and TRBJ1-1 for the parts outside the CDR3, the full variable domain is DTGVSQNPRHKITKRGQNVTFRCDPISEHNRLYWYRQTLGQGPEFLTYFQNEAQLEKSRLLSDRFSAERPKGSFSTLEIQRTEQGDSAMYLCASSLQGSPGAFFGQGTRLTVV.

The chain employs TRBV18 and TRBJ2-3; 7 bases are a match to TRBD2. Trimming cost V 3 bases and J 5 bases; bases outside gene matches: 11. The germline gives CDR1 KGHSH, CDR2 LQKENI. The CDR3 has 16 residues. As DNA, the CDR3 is TGTGCCAGCTCACCGCTGCTAGCGGAGGCGAGAGATACGCAGTATTTT. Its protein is CASSPLLAEARDTQYF.

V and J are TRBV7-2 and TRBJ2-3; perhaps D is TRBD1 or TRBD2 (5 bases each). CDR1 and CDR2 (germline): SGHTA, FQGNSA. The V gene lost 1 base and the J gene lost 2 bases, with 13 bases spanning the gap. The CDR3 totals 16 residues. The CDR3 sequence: CASSLVGGQATDTQYF. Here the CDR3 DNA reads TGTGCCAGCAGCTTAGTAGGAGGACAAGCCACAGATACGCAGTATTTT.

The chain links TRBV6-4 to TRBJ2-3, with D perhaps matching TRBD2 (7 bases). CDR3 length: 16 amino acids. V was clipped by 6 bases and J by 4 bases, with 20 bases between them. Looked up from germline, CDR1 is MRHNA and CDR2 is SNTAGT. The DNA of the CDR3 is TGTGCCAGCAGCCGACTGACGGGGGGCGGGGCAGATACGCAGTATTTT. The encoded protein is CASSRLTGGGADTQYF.

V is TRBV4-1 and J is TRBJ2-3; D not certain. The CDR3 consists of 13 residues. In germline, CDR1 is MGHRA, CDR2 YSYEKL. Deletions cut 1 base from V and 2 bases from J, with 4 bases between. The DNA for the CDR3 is TGCGCCAGCAGCCAAGTGCCCACAGATACGCAGTATTTT. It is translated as CASSQVPTDTQYF.

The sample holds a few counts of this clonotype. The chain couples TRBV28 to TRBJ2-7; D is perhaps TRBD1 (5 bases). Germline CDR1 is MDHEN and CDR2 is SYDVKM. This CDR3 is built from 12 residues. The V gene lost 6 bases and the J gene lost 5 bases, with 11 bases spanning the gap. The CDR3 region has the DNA TGTGCCAGCAGCATTCAGGGTAACGAGCAGTACGTC. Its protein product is CASSIQGNEQYV.

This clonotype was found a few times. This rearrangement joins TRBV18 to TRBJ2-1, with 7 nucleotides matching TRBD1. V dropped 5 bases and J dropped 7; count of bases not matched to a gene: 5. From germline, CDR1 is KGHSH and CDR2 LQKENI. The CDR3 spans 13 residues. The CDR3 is CASSGTVENEQFF. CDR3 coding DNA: TGTGCCAGCTCAGGGACAGTAGAGAATGAGCAGTTCTTC.

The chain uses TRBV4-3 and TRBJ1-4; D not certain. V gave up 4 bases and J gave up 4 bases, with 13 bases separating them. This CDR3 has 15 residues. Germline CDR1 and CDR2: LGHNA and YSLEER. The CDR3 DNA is TGCGCCAGCAGCCCTTGGATTAGCAGTAATGAAAAACTGTTTTTT. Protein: CASSPWISSNEKLFF.

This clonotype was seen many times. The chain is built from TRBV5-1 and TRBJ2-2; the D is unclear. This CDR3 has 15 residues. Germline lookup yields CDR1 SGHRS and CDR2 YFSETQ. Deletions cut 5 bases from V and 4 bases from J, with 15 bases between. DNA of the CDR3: TGCGCCAGCAGACCCAGGACGGACCTCACCGGGGAGCTGTTTTTT. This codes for CASRPRTDLTGELFF.

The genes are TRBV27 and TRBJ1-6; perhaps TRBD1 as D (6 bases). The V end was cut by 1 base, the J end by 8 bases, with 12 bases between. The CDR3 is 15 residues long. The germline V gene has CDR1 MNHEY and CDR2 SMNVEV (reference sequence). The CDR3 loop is CASSLYAGAHSPLHF. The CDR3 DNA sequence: TGTGCCAGCAGTTTATACGCAGGGGCGCATTCACCCCTCCACTTT.

This CDR3 is CASSRNFGETQYF. The CDR3 DNA is TGCGCCAGCAGCCGGAATTTCGGGGAGACCCAGTACTTC. V and J are TRBV4-1 and TRBJ2-5; unclear D gene. The CDR3 has 13 amino acids. The germline V gene has CDR1 MGHRA and CDR2 YSYEKL. V was cut by 4 bases and J by 5 bases, with 11 bases left in between.

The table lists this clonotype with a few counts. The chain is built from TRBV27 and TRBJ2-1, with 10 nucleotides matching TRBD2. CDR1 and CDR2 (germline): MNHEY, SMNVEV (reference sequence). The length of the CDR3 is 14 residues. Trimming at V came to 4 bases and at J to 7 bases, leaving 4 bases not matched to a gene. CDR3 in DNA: TGTGCCAGCAGTTCTAGCGGGGGTTTAAATGAGCAGTTCTTC. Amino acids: CASSSSGGLNEQFF.

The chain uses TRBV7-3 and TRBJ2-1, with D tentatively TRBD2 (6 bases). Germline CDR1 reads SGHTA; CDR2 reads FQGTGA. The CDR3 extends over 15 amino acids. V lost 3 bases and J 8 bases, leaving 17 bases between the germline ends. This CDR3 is CASSLGGLALDEQFF. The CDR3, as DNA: TGTGCCAGCAGCTTGGGGGGTCTGGCCCTGGATGAGCAGTTCTTC.

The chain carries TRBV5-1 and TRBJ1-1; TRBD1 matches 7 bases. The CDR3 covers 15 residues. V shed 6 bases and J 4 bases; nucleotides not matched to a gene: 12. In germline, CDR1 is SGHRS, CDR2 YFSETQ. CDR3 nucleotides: TGCGCCAGCAACGAAATTTCAGGGGGTTCCACTGAAGCTTTCTTT. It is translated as CASNEISGGSTEAFF.